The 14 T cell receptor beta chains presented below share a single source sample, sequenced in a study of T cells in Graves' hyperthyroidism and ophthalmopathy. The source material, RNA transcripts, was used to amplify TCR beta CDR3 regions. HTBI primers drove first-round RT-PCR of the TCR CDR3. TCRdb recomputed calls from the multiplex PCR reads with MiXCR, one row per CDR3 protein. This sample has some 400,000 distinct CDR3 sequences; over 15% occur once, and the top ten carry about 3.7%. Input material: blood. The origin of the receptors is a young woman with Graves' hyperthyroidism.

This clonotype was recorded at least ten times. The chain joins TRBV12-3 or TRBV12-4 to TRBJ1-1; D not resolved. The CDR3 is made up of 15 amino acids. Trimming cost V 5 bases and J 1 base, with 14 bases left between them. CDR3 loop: CASSNYGDQNTEAFF. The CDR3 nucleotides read TGTGCCAGCAGTAACTACGGGGATCAGAACACTGAAGCTTTCTTT.

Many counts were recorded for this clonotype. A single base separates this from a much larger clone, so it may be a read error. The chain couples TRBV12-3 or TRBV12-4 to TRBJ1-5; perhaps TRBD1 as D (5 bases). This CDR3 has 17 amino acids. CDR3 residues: CVSRTGPPAGTDQPQHF. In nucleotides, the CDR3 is TGTGTCAGCAGGACCGGCCCTCCGGCGGGGACCGATCAGCCCCAGCATTTT.

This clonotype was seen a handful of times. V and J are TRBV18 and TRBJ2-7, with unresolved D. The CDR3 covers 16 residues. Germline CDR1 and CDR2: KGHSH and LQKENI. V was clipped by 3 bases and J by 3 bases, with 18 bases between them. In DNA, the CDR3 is TGTGCCAGCTCACCCGGGTCATCGCCTAATGTCTACGAGCAGTACTTC. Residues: CASSPGSSPNVYEQYF.

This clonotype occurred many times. The CDR3 DNA follows: TGTGCCAGCAGTCCCCCCTTAGTCGGGACTAGCGGGGGGGCCAGAGAGACCCAGTACTTC. Its translation is CASSPPLVGTSGGARETQYF. This chain links TRBV12-3 or TRBV12-4 with TRBJ2-5; 16 bases agree with TRBD2. Trimming removed 5 bases from V and 4 bases from J; junction bases left unmatched: 16. The CDR3 length is 20 residues.

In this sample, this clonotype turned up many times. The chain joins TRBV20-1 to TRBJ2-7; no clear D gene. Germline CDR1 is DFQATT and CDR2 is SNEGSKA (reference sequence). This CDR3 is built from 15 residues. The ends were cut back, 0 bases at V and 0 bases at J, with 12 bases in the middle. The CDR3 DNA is TGCAGTGCTAGAGATGGGAAAGGATCCTCCTACGAGCAGTACTTC. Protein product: CSARDGKGSSYEQYF.

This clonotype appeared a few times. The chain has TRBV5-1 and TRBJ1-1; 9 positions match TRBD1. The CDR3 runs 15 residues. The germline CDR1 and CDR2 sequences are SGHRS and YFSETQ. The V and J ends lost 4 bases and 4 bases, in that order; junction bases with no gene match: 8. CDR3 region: CASSVTGGAGTEAFF. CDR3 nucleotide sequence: TGCGCCAGCAGCGTTACAGGGGGCGCGGGCACTGAAGCTTTCTTT. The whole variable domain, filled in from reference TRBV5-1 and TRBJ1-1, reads KAGVTQTPRYLIKTRGQQVTLSCSPISGHRSVSWYQQTPGQGLQFLFEYFSETQRNKGNFPGRFSGRQFSNSRSEMNVSTLELGDSALYLCASSVTGGAGTEAFFGQGTRLTVV.

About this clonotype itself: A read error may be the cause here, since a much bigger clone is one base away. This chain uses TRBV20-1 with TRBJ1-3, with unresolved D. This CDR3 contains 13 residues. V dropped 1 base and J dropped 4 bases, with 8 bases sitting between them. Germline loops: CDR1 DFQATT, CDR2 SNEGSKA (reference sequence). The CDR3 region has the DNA TGCAGTGCTAGAGGGGCCTCCGGAAACACCATATATTTT. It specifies CSARGASGNTIYF.

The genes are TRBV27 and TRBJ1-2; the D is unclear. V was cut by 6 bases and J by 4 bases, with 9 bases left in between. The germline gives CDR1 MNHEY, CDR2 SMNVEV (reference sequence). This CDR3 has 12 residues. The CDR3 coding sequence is TGTGCCAGCAGGGGCCCTGGCTATGGCTACACCTTC. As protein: CASRGPGYGYTF.

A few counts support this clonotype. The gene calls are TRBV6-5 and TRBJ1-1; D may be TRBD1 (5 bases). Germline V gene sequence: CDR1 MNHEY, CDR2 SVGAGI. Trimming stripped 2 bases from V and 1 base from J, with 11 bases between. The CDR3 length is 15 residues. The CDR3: CASSYPGRGNTEAFF. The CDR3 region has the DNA TGTGCCAGCAGTTACCCCGGTAGGGGGAACACTGAAGCTTTCTTT.

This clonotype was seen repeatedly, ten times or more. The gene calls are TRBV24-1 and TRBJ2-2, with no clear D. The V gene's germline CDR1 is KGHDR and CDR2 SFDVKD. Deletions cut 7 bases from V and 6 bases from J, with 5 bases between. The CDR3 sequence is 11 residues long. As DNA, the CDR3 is TGTGCCACCAGGGGGTCCGGGGAGCTGTTTTTT. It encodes CATRGSGELFF.

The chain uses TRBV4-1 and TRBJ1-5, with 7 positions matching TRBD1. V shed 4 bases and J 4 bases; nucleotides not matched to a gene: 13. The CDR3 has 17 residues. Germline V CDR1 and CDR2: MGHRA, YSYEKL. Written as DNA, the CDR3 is TGCGCCAGCAGCCGCTCTCCGGGACAGATGTCGAATCAGCCCCAGCATTTT. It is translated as CASSRSPGQMSNQPQHF.

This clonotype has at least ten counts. CDR3 loop: CSARDLSEVYSNQPQHF. DNA of the CDR3: TGCAGTGCTAGAGATTTATCAGAGGTTTATAGCAATCAGCCCCAGCATTTT. The rearrangement joins TRBV20-1 to TRBJ1-5, with no clear D. Germline V gives CDR1 DFQATT, CDR2 SNEGSKA (reference sequence). The CDR3 is made up of 17 amino acids. The ends were cut back, 0 bases at V and 0 bases at J, with 15 bases in the middle.

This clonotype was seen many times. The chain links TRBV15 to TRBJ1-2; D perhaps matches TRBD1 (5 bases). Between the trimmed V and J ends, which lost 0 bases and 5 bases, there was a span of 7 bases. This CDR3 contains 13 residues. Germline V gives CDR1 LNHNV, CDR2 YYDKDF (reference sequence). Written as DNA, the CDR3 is TGTGCCACCAGCAGAGATGGGGGATATGGCTACACCTTC. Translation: CATSRDGGYGYTF. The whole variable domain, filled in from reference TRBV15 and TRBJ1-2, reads DAMVIQNPRYQVTQFGKPVTLSCSQTLNHNVMYWYQQKSSQAPKLLFHYYDKDFNNEADTPDNFQSRRPNTSFCFLDIRSPGLGDTAMYLCATSRDGGYGYTFGSGTRLTVV.

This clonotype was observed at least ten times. CDR3 region: CASSPRPISYEQYF. CDR3 DNA: TGTGCCAGCAGTCCCCGGCCGATCTCCTACGAGCAGTACTTC. J is TRBJ2-7 and V is TRBV27; unclear D gene. Trimming took 5 bases from V and 0 from J, leaving 11 bases between them. In germline, CDR1 is MNHEY, CDR2 SMNVEV (reference sequence). The CDR3 is 14 amino acids.